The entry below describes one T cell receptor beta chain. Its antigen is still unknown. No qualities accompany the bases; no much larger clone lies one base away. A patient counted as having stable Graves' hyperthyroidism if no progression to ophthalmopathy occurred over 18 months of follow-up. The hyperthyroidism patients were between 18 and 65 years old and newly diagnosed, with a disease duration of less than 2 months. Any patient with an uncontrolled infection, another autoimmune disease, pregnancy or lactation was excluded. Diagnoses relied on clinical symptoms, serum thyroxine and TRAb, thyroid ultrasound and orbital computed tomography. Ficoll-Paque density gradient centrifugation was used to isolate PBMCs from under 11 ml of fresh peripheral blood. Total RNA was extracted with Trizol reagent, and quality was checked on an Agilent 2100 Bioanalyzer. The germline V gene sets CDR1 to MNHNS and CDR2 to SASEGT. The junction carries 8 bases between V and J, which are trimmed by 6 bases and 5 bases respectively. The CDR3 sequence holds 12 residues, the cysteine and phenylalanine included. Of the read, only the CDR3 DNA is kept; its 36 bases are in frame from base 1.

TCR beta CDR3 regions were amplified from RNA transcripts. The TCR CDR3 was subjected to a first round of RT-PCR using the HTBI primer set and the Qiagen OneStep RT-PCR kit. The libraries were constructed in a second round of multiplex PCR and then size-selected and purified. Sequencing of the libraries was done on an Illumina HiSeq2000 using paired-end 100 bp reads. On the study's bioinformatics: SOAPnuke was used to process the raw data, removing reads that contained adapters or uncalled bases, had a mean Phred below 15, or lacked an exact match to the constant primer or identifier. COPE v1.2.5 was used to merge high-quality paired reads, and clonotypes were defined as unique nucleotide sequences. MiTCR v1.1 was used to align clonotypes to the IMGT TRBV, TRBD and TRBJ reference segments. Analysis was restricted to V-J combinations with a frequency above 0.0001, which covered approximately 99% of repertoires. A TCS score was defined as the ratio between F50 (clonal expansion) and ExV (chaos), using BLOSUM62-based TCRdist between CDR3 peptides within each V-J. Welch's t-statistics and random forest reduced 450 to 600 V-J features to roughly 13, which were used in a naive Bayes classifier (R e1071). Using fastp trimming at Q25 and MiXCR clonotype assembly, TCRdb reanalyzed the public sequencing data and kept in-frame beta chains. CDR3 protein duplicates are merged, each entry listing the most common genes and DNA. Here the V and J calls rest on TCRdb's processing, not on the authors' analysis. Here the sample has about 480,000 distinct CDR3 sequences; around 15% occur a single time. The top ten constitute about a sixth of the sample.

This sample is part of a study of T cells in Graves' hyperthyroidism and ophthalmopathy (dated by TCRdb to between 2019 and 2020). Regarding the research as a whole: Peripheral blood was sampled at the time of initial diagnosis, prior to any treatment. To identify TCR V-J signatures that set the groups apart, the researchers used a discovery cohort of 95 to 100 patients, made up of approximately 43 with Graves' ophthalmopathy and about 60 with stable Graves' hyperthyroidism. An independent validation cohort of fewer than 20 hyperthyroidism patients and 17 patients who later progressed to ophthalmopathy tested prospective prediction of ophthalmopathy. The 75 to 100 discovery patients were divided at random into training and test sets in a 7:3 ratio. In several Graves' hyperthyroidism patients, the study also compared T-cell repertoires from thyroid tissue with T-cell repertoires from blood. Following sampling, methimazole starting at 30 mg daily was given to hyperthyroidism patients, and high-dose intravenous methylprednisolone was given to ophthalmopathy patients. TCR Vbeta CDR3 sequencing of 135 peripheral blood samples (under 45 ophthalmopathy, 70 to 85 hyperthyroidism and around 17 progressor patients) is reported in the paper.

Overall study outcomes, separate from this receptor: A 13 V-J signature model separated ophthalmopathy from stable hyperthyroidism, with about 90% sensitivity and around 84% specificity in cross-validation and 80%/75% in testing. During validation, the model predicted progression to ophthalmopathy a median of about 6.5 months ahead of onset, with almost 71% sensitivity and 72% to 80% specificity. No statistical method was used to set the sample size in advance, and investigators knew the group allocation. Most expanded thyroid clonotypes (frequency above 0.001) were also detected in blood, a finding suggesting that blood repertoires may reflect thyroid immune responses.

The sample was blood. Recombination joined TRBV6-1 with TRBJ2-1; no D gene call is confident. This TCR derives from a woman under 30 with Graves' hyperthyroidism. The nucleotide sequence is TGTGCCAGCAGCCAGATCAACAATGAGCAGTTCTTC. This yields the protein CASSQINNEQFF.